The entry below describes one T cell receptor (beta chain). The sample originates from a study of T cell repertoires in cytomegalovirus infection. TCRdb itself ran the reads through MiXCR, one entry per CDR3 protein. This sample has 600,000 to 800,000 distinct CDR3 sequences, with 24% found just once. Trimming cost V 7 bases and J 3 bases, with 12 bases left between them. In germline, CDR1 is SQVTM, CDR2 ANQGSEA. The CDR3 spans 12 residues. The V call is TRBV29-1, the J call TRBJ1-1, with a weak D call TRBD1 (5 bases). What was sequenced was CD8+ T cells from PBMCs. The sequence was obtained from a human donor in good health (CMV status not recorded). Some clones in this sample may be carry-over from other donors' samples. The CDR3 here is CSAGTVDTEAFF. The CDR3, as DNA: TGCAGCGCCGGGACGGTGGACACTGAAGCTTTCTTT.